Included here is one T cell receptor (beta chain) sequence, with context. Its antigen is as yet unknown. Generated by immunoSEQ multiplex PCR, the TCRdb table keeps only in-frame clones and is missing some. In the table there are tens of thousands of clones, around nine tenths of which are singletons. Trimming cost V 0 bases and J 5 bases, with 5 bases left between them. The length of the CDR3 is 12 residues. The germline CDR1 and CDR2 sequences are SGDLS and YYNGEE. The entry originates in a study of T cell responses to AZD1222 COVID-19 vaccine. Points from the study as a whole: Recipients of AZD1222 seropositive at baseline numbered only 6 or 7.

The sample consisted of peripheral blood, taken on day 0 of AZD1222 vaccination. The receptor was derived from an adult in good health. The chain links TRBV9 to TRBJ2-5; maybe TRBD2 (5 bases). The DNA of the CDR3 is TGTGCCAGCAGCGTAGGAGGGGAGACCCAGTACTTC. As protein: CASSVGGETQYF.